This T cell receptor (beta chain) was profiled in a study of T cell changes during pregnancy in multiple sclerosis. Data came from immunoSEQ multiplex PCR; TCRdb stores just in-frame clones and leaves some out. The sample lists approximately 30,000 clones; 80% to 90% were seen once. V dropped 0 bases and J dropped 4 bases, with 21 bases sitting between them. This CDR3 contains 18 residues. Germline V gene lookup returns CDR1 ENHRY and CDR2 SYGVKD. The chain couples TRBV10-3 to TRBJ1-2; D is unclear. The receptor comes from a female donor with multiple sclerosis, enrolled in a pregnancy study. Sequenced here: CD8+ T cells from peripheral blood mononuclear cells, sampled in the second trimester of pregnancy. The CDR3 nucleotides read TGTGCCATCAGTGAGTCGAGCGGGAGAGAAGAACGTCCCTATGGCTACACCTTC. This sequence encodes CAISESSGREERPYGYTF.